The 3 T cell receptor beta chains below were found in one sample sequenced in a study of tumor and adjacent non-tumor tissue in lung cancer. The library came from three nested PCR rounds adapted from ARM-PCR protocols. Each CDR3 protein gets one entry after TCRdb re-called the multiplex PCR reads with MiXCR. The sample contains 70,000 to 90,000 distinct CDR3 sequences, around 77% of which appear only once. RNA was extracted from bulk tissue without any cell sorting. Sequenced sample: lung tumor tissue. Receptors originate from a woman aged 45-60 years with non-small cell lung cancer.

As regards this clonotype: One end of the junction is discordant with germline, which a read error may explain. This chain uses TRBV11-2 with TRBJ2-7; D gene uncertain. This CDR3 is built from 12 residues. The germline CDR1 and CDR2 sequences are SGHAT and FQNNGV. Here the CDR3 reads CVSNLRSTKQYF. CDR3 nucleotide sequence: TGTGTCAGCAACTTAAGGTCTACGAAGCAGTACTTC.

Concerning this clonotype itself: This could be a read error, since a much larger clone is one nucleotide away. This chain joins TRBV13 and TRBJ2-3, with D unclear. There are 16 residues in the CDR3. Germline loops: CDR1 PRHDT, CDR2 FYEKMQ (reference sequence). This CDR3 is CASSLLRADPTDTHYF. DNA for the CDR3: TGTGCCAGCAGCTTATTACGCGCGGACCCCACAGATACGCACTATTTT.

V usage is TRBV7-3 and J usage is TRBJ1-5, with 7 bases fitting TRBD1. This CDR3 has 19 amino acids. From germline, CDR1 is SGHTA and CDR2 FQGTGA. Trimming at V came to 1 base and at J to 3 bases, leaving 15 bases not matched to a gene. This CDR3 is CASSLNPQGGGPINQPQHF. CDR3 DNA sequence: TGTGCCAGCAGCTTAAACCCCCAGGGGGGAGGGCCTATCAATCAGCCCCAGCATTTT. The full variable domain, completed using reference TRBV7-3 and TRBJ1-5, is GAGVSQTPSNKVTEKGKYVELRCDPISGHTALYWYRQSLGQGPEFLIYFQGTGAADDSGLPNDRFFAVRPEGSVSTLKIQRTERGDSAVYLCASSLNPQGGGPINQPQHFGDGTRLSIL.